The clone carrying this T cell receptor (beta chain) appeared many times. Its antigen is still unknown. The CDR3 contains 14 residues. Germline V lookup: CDR1 DFQATT, CDR2 SNEGSKA (reference sequence). V lost 1 base to trimming and J lost 5 bases; unmatched junction nucleotides: 2. TCRdb processed the 5' RACE reads anew with MiXCR; each CDR3 protein has one entry. The sample shows approximately 520,000 distinct CDR3 sequences, under 5.5% of them seen only once. These data originate in a study of CD8 T cells in ankylosing spondylitis. Study-wide results and limits: About 8 highly homologous variants made up a TCR beta motif, and this motif appeared characteristic of ankylosing spondylitis blood.

The V and J genes are TRBV20-1 and TRBJ2-5, with 12 bases aligning to TRBD2. The origin of this receptor is a male donor with ankylosing spondylitis. Sample: blood, either unsorted or a sorted T cell fraction (not recorded which). CDR3 nucleotides: TGCAGTGCTAGAGGGACTAGCGGGATGGAGACCCAGTACTTC. This gives the protein CSARGTSGMETQYF.